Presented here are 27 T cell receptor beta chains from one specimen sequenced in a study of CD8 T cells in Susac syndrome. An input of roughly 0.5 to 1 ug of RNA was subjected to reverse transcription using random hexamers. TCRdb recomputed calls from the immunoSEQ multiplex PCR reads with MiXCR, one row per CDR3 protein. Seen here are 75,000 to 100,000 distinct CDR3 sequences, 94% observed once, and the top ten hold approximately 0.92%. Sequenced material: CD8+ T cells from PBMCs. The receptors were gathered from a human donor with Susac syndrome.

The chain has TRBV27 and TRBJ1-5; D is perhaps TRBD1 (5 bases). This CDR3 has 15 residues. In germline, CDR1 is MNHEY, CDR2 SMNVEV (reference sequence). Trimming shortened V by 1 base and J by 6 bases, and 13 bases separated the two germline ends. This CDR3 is CASSLFWGVGQPQHF. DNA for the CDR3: TGTGCCAGCAGTTTATTTTGGGGGGTAGGTCAGCCCCAGCATTTT.

CDR3 DNA sequence: TGTGCCTGGAGTGTAGACACTACCTACGAGCAGTACTTC. Its protein product is CAWSVDTTYEQYF. The rearrangement links TRBV30 to TRBJ2-7; no reliable D call. The ends were cut back, 0 bases at V and 2 bases at J, with 8 bases in the middle. Germline CDR1 reads GTSNPN; CDR2 reads SVGIG (reference sequence). The CDR3 spans 13 residues.

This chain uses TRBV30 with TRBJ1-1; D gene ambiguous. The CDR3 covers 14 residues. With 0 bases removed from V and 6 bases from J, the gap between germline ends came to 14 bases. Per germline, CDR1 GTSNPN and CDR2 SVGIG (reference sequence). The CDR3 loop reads CAWSVGGGFAEAFF. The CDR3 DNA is TGTGCCTGGAGTGTAGGCGGTGGGTTCGCTGAAGCTTTCTTT.

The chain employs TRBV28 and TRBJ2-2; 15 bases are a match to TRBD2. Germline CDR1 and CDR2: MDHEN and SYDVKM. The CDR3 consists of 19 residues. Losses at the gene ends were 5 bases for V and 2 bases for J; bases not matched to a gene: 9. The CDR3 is CASSPSGTSGRKNTGELFF. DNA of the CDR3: TGTGCCAGCAGTCCATCCGGGACTAGCGGGAGGAAAAACACCGGGGAGCTGTTTTTT.

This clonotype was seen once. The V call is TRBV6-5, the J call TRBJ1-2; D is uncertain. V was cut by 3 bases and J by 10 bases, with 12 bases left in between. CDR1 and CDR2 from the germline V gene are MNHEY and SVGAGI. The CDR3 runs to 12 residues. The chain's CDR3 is CASSYGGKNYTF. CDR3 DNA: TGTGCCAGCAGTTATGGTGGAAAAAACTACACCTTC.

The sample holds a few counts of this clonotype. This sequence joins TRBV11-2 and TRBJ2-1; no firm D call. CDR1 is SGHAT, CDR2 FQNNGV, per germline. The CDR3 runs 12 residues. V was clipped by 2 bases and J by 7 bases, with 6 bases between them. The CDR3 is CASSLLGNEQFF. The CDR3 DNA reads TGTGCCAGCAGCTTACTGGGGAATGAGCAGTTCTTC.

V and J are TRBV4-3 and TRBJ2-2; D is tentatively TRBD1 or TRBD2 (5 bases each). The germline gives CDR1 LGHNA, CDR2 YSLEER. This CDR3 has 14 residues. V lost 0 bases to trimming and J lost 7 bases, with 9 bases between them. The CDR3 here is CASSQDPRGGELFF. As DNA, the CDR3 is TGCGCCAGCAGCCAAGATCCGAGGGGCGGGGAGCTGTTTTTT.

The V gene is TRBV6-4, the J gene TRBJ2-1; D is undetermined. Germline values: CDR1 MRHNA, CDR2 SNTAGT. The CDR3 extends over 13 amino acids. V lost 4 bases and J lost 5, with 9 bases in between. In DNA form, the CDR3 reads TGTGCCAGCAGTGGCGCAGAGAACAATGAGCAGTTCTTC. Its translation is CASSGAENNEQFF.

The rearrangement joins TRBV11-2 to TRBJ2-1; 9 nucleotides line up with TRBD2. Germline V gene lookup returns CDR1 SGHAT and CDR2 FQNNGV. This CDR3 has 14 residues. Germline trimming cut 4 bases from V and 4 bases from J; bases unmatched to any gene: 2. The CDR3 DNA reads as TGTGCCAGCAGCTCGAGCGGGAGGTACAATGAGCAGTTCTTC. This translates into CASSSSGRYNEQFF.

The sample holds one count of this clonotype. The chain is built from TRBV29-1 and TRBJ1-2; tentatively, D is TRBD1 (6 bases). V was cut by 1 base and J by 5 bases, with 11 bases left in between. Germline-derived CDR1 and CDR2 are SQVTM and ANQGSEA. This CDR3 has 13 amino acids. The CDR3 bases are TGCAGCGTTGAAGGGGGGGACACATATGGCTACACCTTC. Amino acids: CSVEGGDTYGYTF. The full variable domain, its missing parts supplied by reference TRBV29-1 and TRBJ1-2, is SAVISQKPSRDICQRGTSLTIQCQVDSQVTMMFWYRQQPGQSLTLIATANQGSEATYESGFVIDKFPISRPNLTFSTLTVSNMSPEDSSIYLCSVEGGDTYGYTFGSGTRLTVV.

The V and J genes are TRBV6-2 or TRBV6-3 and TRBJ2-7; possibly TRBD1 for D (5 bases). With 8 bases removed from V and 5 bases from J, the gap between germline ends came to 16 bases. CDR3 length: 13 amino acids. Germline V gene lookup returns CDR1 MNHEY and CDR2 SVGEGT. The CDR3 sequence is CASGRTQGNEQYF. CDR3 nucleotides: TGTGCCAGCGGCCGGACACAAGGGAACGAGCAGTACTTC.

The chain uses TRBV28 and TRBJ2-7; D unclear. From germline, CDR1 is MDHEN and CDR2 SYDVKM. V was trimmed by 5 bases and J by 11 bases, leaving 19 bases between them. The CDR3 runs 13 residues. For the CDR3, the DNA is TGTGCCAGCAGTCCCCGCTTTAGGCCCGTGGAGTACTTC. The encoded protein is CASSPRFRPVEYF.

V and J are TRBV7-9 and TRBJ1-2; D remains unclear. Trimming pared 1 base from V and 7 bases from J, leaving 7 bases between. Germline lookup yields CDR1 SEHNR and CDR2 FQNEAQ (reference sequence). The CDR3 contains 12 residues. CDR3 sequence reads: CASSLVTGGYTF. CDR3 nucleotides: TGTGCCAGCAGCTTAGTGACTGGTGGCTACACCTTC. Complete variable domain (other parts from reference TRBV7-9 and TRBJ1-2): DTGVSQNPRHKITKRGQNVTFRCDPISEHNRLYWYRQTLGQGPEFLTYFQNEAQLEKSRLLSDRFSAERPKGSFSTLEIQRTEQGDSAMYLCASSLVTGGYTFGSGTRLTVV.

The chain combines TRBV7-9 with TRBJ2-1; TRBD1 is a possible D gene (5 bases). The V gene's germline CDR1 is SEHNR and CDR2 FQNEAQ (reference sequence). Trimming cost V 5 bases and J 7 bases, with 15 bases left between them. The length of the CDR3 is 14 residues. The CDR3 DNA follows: TGTGCCAGCAGCCCTTCGACCAGGGCAAATGAGCAGTTCTTC. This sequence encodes CASSPSTRANEQFF.

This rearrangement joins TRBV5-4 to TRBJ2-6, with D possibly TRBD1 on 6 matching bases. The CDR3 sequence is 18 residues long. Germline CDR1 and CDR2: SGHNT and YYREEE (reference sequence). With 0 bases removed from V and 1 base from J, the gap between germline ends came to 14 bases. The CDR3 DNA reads TGTGCCAGCAGCTTGGGAGGACAGTTTACGTCTGGGGCCAACGTCCTGACTTTC. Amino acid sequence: CASSLGGQFTSGANVLTF.

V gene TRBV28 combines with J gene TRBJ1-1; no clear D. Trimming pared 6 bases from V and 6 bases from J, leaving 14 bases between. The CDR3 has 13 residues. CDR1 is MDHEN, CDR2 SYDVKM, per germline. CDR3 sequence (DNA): TGTGCCAGCAGACTAGCGGGAGTATCTGAAGCTTTCTTT. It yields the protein CASRLAGVSEAFF.

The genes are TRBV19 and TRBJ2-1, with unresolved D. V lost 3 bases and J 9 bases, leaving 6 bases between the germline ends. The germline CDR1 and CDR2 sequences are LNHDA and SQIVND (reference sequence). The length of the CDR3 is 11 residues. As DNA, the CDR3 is TGTGCCAGTAGTATGTTAGGTGAGCAGTTCTTC. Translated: CASSMLGEQFF.

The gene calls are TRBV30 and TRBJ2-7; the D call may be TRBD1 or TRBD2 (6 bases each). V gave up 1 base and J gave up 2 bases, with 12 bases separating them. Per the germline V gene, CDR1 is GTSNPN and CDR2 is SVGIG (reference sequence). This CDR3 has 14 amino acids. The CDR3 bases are TGTGCCTGGAGTGAGGGGGGCGATACCTACGAGCAGTACTTC. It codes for CAWSEGGDTYEQYF.

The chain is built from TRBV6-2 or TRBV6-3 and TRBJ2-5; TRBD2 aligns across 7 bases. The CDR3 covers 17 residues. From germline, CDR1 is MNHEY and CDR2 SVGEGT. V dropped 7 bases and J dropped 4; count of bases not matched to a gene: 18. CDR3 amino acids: CASKVDSAGDPGETQYF. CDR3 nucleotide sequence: TGTGCCAGCAAGGTCGACTCCGCGGGAGATCCCGGAGAGACCCAGTACTTC.

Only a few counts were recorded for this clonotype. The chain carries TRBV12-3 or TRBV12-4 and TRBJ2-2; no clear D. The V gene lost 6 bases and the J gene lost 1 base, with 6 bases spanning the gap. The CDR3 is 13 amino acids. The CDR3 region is CASSFENTGELFF. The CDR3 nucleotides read TGTGCCAGCAGCTTTGAGAACACCGGGGAGCTGTTTTTT.

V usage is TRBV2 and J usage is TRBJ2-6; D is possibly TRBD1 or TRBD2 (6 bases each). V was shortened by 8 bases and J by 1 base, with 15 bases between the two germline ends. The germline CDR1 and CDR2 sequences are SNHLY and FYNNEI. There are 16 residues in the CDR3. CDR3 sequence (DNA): TGTGCCAGCGGGACGGAAGGGGGGTCTGGGGCCAACGTCCTGACTTTC. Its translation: CASGTEGGSGANVLTF.

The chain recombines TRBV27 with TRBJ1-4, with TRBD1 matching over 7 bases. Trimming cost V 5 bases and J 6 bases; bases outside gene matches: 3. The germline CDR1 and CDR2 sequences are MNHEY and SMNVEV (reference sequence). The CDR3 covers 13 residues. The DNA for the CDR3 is TGTGCCAGCAGTAGCACAGGGGATGAAAAACTGTTTTTT. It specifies CASSSTGDEKLFF.

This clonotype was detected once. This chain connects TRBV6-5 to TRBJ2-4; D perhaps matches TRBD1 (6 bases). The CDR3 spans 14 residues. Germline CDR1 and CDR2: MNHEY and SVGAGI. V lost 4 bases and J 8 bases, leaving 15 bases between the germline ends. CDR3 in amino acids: CASSSQGSVYIQYF. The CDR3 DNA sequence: TGTGCCAGCAGTTCGCAGGGGAGCGTGTACATTCAGTACTTC.

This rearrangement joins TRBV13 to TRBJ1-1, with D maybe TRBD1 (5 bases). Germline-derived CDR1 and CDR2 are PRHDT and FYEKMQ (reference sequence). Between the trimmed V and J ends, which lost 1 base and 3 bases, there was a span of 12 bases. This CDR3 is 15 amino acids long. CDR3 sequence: CASSLEGTSDTEAFF. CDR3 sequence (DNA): TGTGCCAGCAGCTTAGAGGGGACTTCGGACACTGAAGCTTTCTTT.

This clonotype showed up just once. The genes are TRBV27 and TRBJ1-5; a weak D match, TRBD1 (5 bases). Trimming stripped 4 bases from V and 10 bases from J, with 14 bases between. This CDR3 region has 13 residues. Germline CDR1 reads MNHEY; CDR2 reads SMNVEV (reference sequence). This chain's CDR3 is CASSYGLGHPQHF. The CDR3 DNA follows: TGTGCCAGCAGTTACGGGTTAGGACACCCCCAGCATTTT.

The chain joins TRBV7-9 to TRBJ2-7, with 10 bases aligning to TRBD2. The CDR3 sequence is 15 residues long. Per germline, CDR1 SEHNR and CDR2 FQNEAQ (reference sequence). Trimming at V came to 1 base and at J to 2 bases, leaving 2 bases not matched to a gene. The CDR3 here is CASSLDGTSAYEQYF. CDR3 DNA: TGTGCCAGCAGCTTAGACGGGACTAGCGCCTACGAGCAGTACTTC.

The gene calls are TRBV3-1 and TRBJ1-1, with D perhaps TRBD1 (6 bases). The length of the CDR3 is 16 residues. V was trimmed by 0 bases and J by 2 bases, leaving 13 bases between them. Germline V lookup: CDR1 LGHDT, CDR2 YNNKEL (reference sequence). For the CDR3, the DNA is TGTGCCAGCAGCCAAGATCGGGGGACATATAACACTGAAGCTTTCTTT. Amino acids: CASSQDRGTYNTEAFF.